This T cell receptor (beta chain) was captured by sequencing in a study of cytomegalovirus exposure and HLA in healthy donors. TCRdb's copy holds only in-frame clones and misses some; the assay was immunoSEQ multiplex PCR. The sample shows about 360,000 clones, about nine tenths of them seen only once. As regards this clone: Its antigen is still unknown.

Study conclusions and caveats: As confirmed in vitro, a few CMV-associated chains were specific for CMV antigens. With high specificity and sensitivity, the classifier reportedly diagnosed cytomegalovirus status.

CDR3 size: 14 residues. V lost 2 bases to trimming and J lost 0 bases, with 7 bases between them. Germline V gene data show CDR1 as KGHSH and CDR2 as LQKENI. The TCR was taken from a woman between 18 and 30 years old in good health and CMV-seronegative. The chain employs TRBV18 and TRBJ1-2; D remains ambiguous. The sequenced material came from PBMCs. CDR3 protein: CASSPSEANYGYTF. The DNA for the CDR3 is TGTGCCAGCTCACCAAGCGAAGCTAACTATGGCTACACCTTC.